This T cell receptor beta chain was captured in a study of cytomegalovirus exposure and HLA in healthy donors. The CDR3 consists of 14 residues. Germline V gene data show CDR1 as SGDLS and CDR2 as YYNGEE. V shed 2 bases and J 1 base; nucleotides not matched to a gene: 3. Concerning this clone: Different DNA sequences within this sample yield the same CDR3.

Libraries were prepared by immunoSEQ multiplex PCR; TCRdb keeps only in-frame clonotypes and omits some of them. The sample has 90,000 to 150,000 clones, 85% to 90% seen once; the top ten hold roughly 2%. The source material was PBMCs. The clonotype originates from a woman aged 25 to 39 in good health and CMV-seronegative. The chain uses TRBV9 and TRBJ2-7, with TRBD1 matching 7 bases. CDR3 bases: TGTGCCAGCAGCGTTGGGACAGCTTCCTACGAGCAGTACTTC. Its translation is CASSVGTASYEQYF.